The present T cell receptor beta chain was sequenced within a study of molecular identifiers for immune sequencing clone quantification. Study findings and constraints: Highly expanded clone sizes could end up underestimated if a barcode were shared by identical TCR molecules.

Naive CD8 T cells were sorted, and the gate applied was CD8+CD4-CCR7+CD45RA+. This clonotype was seen repeatedly, ten times or more. Its antigen is unknown. Trimming took off 7 bases at V and 1 base at J, with 13 bases between the two ends. The CDR3 covers 15 residues. The germline V gene encodes CDR1 SEHNR and CDR2 FQNEAQ (reference sequence). Previously described methods and listed TCR primers were employed for the bulk TCR libraries. TCRdb independently ran MiXCR on the PCR reads; one entry per CDR3 protein. The sample has some 320,000 distinct CDR3 sequences, about 22% seen once; the top ten hold roughly 0.86%.

The J gene is TRBJ2-2, the V gene TRBV7-9, with D perhaps TRBD2 (6 bases). The sequence was collected from a human donor in good health. Some libraries in this study had Jurkat cell RNA spiked in. Sample: naive CD8+ T cells from blood, with Jurkat cell RNA spiked in. Subset here: FACS-sorted CD8+CD4-CCR7+CD45RA+ naive T cells. The CDR3: CASTQDYLNTGELFF. CDR3 DNA sequence: TGTGCCAGCACCCAGGACTATTTGAACACCGGGGAGCTGTTTTTT.